The source of this T cell receptor beta chain is a study of metastatic and nonmetastatic thyroid tumors. This clone has just a few counts. No antigen is known for it. Other DNA sequences in this specimen translate into the identical CDR3. Study-wide results and limits: The reported finding was significantly higher TCR beta diversity in malignant thyroid tumors relative to benign nodules, in blood and tumor.

Ahead of thyroid surgery, no patient had received treatment of any kind. TCRdb recomputed clones from the PCR reads via MiXCR. The table shows some 28,000 clones, with 20% to 25% occurring only once. The sequenced sample was blood. The TCR sequence derives from a female donor with papillary thyroid cancer or a benign thyroid nodule (not recorded which). Some clones in this sample may be carry-over from other donors' samples.

CDR3 protein: CASSTGPRGQPQHF. The CDR3 nucleotides are TGTGCCAGCAGTACTGGTCCGAGAGGGCAGCCCCAGCATTTT. The chain employs TRBV6-1 and TRBJ1-5; D remains ambiguous. CDR1 is MNHNS, CDR2 SASEGT, per germline. Trimming left V 5 bases short and J 7 bases short, with 15 bases between. The length of the CDR3 is 14 residues.